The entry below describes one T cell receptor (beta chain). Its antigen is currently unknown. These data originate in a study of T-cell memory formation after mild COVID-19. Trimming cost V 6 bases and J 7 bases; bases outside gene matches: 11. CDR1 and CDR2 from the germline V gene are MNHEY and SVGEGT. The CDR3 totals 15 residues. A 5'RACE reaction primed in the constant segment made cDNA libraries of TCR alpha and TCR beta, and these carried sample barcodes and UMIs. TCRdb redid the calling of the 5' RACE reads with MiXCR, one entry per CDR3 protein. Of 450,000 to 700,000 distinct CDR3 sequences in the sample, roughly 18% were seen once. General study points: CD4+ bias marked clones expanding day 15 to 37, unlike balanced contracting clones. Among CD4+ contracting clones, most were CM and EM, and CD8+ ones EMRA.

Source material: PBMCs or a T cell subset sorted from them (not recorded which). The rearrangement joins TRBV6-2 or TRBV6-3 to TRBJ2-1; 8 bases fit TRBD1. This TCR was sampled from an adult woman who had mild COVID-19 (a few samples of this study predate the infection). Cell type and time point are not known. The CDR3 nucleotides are TGTGCCAGCAGCACGGACAGGGTGGCGGGAAATGAGCAGTTCTTC. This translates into CASSTDRVAGNEQFF.